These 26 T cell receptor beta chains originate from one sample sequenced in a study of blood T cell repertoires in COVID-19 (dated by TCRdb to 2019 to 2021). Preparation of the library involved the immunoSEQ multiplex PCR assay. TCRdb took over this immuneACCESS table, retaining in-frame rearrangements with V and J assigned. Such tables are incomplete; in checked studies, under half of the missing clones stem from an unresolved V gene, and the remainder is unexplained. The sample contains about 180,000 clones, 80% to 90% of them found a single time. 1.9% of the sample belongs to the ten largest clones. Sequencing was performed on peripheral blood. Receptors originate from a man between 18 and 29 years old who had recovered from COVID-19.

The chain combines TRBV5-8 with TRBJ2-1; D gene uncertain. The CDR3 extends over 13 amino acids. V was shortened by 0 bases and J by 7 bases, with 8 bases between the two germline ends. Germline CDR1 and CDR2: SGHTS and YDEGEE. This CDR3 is CASSLVGGNEQFF. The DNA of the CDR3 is TGTGCCAGCAGCTTGGTTGGCGGAAATGAGCAGTTCTTC.

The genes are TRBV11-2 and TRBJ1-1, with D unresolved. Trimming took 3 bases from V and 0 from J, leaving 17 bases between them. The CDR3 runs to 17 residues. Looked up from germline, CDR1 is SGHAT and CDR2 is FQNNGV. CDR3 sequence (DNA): TGTGCCAGCAGCTTTGGGTATCTGACACCGTTGAACACTGAAGCTTTCTTT. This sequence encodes CASSFGYLTPLNTEAFF. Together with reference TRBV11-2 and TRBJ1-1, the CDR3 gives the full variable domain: EAGVAQSPRYKIIEKRQSVAFWCNPISGHATLYWYQQILGQGPKLLIQFQNNGVVDDSQLPKDRFSAERLKGVDSTLKIQPAKLEDSAVYLCASSFGYLTPLNTEAFFGQGTRLTVV.

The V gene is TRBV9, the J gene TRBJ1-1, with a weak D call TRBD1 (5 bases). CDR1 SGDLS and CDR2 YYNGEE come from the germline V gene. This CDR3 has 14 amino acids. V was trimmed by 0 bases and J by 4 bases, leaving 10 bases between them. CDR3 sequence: CASSVEGEVTEAFF. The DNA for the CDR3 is TGTGCCAGCAGCGTAGAAGGGGAGGTCACTGAAGCTTTCTTT.

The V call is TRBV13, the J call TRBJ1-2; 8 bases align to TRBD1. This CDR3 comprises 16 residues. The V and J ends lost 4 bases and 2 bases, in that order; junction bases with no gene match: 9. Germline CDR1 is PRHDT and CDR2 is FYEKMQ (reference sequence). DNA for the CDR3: TGTGCCAGCAGCTCCCGACAGGGGAGCCTCAACTATGGCTACACCTTC. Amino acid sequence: CASSSRQGSLNYGYTF. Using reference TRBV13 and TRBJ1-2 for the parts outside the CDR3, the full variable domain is AAGVIQSPRHLIKEKRETATLKCYPIPRHDTVYWYQQGPGQDPQFLISFYEKMQSDKGSIPDRFSAQQFSDYHSELNMSSLELGDSALYFCASSSRQGSLNYGYTFGSGTRLTVV.

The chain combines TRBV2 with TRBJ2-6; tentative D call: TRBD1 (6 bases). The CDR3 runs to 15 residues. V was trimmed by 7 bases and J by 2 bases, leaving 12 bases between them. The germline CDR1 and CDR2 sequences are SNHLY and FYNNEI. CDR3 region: CASTLTGTGANVLTF. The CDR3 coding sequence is TGTGCCAGCACCCTCACAGGGACTGGGGCCAACGTCCTGACTTTC.

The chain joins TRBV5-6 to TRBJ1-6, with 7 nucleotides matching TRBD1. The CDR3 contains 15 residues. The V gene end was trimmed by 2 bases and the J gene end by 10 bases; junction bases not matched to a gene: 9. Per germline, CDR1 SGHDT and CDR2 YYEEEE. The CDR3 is CASSFGKGQRSPLHF. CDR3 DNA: TGTGCCAGCAGCTTCGGGAAGGGACAGAGGTCACCCCTCCACTTT. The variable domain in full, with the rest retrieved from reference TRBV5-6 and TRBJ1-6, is DAGVTQSPTHLIKTRGQQVTLRCSPKSGHDTVSWYQQALGQGPQFIFQYYEEEERQRGNFPDRFSGHQFPNYSSELNVNALLLGDSALYLCASSFGKGQRSPLHFGNGTRLTVT.

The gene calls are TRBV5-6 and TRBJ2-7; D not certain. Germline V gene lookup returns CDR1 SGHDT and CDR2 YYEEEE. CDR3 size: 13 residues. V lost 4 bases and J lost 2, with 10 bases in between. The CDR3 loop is CASSEVSAYEQYF. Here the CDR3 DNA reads TGTGCCAGCAGCGAGGTCTCTGCCTACGAGCAGTACTTC.

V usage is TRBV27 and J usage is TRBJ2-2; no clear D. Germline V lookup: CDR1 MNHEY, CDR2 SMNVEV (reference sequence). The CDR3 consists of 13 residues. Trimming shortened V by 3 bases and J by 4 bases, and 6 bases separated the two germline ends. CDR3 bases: TGTGCCAGCAGTTTCAGTCGCACCGGGGAGCTGTTTTTT. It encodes CASSFSRTGELFF.

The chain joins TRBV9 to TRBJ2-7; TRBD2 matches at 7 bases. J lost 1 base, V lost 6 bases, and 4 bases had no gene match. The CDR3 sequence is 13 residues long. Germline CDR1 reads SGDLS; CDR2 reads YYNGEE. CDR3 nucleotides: TGTGCCAGCAACCCCGGGGGGTCCTACGAGCAGTACTTC. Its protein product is CASNPGGSYEQYF.

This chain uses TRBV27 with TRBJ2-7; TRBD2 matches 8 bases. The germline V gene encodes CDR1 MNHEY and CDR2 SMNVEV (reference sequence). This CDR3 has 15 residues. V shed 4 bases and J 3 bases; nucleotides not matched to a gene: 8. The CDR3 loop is CASSSTSVGVYEQYF. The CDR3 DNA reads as TGTGCCAGCAGTTCGACTAGCGTTGGTGTCTACGAGCAGTACTTC.

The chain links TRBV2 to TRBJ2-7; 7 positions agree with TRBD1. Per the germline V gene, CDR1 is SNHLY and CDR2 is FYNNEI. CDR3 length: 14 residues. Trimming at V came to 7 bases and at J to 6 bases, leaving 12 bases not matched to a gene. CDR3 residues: CASTLQGVSVEQYF. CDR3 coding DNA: TGTGCCAGCACTCTCCAGGGGGTATCGGTCGAGCAGTACTTC.

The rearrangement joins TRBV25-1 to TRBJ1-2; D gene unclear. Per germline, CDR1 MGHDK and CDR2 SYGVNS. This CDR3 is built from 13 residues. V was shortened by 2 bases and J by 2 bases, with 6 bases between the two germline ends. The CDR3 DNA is TGTGCCAGCAGTGAACACTTAAACTATGGCTACACCTTC. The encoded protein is CASSEHLNYGYTF.

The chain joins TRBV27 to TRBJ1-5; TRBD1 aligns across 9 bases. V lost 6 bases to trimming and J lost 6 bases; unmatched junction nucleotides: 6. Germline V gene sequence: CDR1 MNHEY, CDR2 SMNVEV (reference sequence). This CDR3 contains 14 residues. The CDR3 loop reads CASRWTGASQPQHF. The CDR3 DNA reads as TGTGCCAGCAGGTGGACAGGGGCATCTCAGCCCCAGCATTTT.

The CDR3 sequence: CASSPSQRGRETQYF. CDR3 coding DNA: TGTGCCAGCAGCCCGTCACAGCGCGGGCGAGAGACCCAGTACTTC. V and J are TRBV7-2 and TRBJ2-5; D is perhaps TRBD2 (5 bases). The CDR3 spans 15 residues. Germline CDR1 SGHTA, CDR2 FQGNSA. Trimming removed 5 bases from V and 4 bases from J, with 17 bases in between.

For the CDR3, the DNA is TGTGCCAGCAGGTACCAGGGGGCAACTAATGAAAAACTGTTTTTT. The encoded protein is CASRYQGATNEKLFF. V usage is TRBV27 and J usage is TRBJ1-4, with TRBD1 identical over 7 bases. The V gene end was trimmed by 6 bases and the J gene end by 0 bases; junction bases not matched to a gene: 4. The length of the CDR3 is 15 residues. Germline CDR1 and CDR2: MNHEY and SMNVEV (reference sequence).

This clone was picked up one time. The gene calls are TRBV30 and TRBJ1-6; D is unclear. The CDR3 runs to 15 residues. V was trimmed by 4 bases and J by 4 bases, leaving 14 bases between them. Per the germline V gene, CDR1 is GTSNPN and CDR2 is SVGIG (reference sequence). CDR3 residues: CAWTYPRVYNSPLHF. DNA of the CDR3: TGTGCCTGGACCTACCCGCGGGTGTATAATTCACCCCTCCACTTT.

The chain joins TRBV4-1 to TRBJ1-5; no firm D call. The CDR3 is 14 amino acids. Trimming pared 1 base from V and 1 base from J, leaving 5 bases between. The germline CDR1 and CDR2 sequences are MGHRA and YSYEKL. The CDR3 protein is CASSQVRSNQPQHF. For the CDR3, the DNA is TGCGCCAGCAGCCAAGTCAGAAGCAATCAGCCCCAGCATTTT.

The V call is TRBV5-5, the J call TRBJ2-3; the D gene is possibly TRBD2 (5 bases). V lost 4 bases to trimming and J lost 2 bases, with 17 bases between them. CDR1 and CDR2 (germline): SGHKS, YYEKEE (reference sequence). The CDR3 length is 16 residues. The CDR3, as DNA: TGTGCCAGCAGCCCCCAGAATAGCGTATACACAGATACGCAGTATTTT. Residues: CASSPQNSVYTDTQYF.

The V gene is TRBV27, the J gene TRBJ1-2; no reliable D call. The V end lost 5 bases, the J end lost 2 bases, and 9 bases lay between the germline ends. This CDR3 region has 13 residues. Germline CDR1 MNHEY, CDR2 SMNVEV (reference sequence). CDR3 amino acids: CASSPYSNYGYTF. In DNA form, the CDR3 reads TGTGCCAGCAGTCCCTACTCCAACTATGGCTACACCTTC.

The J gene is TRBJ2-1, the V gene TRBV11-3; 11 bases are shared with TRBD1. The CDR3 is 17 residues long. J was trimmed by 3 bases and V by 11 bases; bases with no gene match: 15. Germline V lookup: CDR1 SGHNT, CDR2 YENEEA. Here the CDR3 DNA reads TGTGCCCGATTGGGGACAGGGGGTATCCGCTACTACAATGAGCAGTTCTTC. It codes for CARLGTGGIRYYNEQFF.

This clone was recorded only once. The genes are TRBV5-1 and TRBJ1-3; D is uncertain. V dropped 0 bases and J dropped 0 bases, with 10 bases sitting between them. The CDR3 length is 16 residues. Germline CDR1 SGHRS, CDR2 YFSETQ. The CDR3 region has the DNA TGCGCCAGCAGCTTGGGAGAGAGTTTCTCTGGAAACACCATATATTTT. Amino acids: CASSLGESFSGNTIYF.

CDR3 region: CASSLAAAGEGTGELFF. In DNA form, the CDR3 reads TGCGCCAGCAGCTTGGCCGCGGCGGGAGAAGGGACCGGGGAGCTGTTTTTT. The chain is built from TRBV5-1 and TRBJ2-2; 7 positions match TRBD2. V was clipped by 0 bases and J by 5 bases; unmatched bases: 10. Germline values: CDR1 SGHRS, CDR2 YFSETQ. This CDR3 comprises 17 residues. The variable domain in full, completed from reference TRBV5-1 and TRBJ2-2, reads KAGVTQTPRYLIKTRGQQVTLSCSPISGHRSVSWYQQTPGQGLQFLFEYFSETQRNKGNFPGRFSGRQFSNSRSEMNVSTLELGDSALYLCASSLAAAGEGTGELFFGEGSRLTVL.

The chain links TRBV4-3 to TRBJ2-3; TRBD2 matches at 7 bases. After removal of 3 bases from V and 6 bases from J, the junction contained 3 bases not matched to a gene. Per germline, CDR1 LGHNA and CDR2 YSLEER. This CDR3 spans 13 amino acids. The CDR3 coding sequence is TGCGCCAGCAGCCAGGGGGGGAGTGATACGCAGTATTTT. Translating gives CASSQGGSDTQYF.

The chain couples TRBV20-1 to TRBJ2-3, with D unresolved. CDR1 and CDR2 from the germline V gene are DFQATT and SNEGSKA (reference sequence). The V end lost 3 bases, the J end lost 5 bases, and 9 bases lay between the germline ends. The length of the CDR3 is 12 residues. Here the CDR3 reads CSASGSEDTQYF. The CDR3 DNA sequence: TGCAGTGCTAGTGGGTCAGAAGATACGCAGTATTTT.

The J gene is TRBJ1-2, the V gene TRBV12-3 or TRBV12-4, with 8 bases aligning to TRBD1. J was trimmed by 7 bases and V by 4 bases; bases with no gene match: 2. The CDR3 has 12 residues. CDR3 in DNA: TGTGCCAGCAGTTGGACAGGGCTTGGCTACACCTTC. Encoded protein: CASSWTGLGYTF.

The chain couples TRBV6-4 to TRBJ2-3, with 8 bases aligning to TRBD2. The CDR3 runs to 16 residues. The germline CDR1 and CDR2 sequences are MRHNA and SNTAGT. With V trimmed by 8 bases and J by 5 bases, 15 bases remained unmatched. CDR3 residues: CASSRSAGGVGDTQYF. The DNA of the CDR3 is TGTGCCAGCTCTCGGTCGGCGGGGGGAGTAGGAGATACGCAGTATTTT.